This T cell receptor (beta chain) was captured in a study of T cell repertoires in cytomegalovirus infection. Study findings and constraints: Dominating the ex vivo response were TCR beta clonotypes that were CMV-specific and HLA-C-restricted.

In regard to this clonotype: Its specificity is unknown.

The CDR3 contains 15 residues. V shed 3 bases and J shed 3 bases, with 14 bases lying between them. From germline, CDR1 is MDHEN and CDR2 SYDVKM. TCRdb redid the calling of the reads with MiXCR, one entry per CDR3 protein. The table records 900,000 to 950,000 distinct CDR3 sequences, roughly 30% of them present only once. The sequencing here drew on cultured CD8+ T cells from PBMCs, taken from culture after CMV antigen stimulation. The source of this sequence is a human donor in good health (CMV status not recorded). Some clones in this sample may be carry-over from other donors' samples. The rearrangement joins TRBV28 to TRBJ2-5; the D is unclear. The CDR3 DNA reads TGTGCCAGCAGTTTGCTGACGGTCCGAGAAGAGACCCAGTACTTC. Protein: CASSLLTVREETQYF.